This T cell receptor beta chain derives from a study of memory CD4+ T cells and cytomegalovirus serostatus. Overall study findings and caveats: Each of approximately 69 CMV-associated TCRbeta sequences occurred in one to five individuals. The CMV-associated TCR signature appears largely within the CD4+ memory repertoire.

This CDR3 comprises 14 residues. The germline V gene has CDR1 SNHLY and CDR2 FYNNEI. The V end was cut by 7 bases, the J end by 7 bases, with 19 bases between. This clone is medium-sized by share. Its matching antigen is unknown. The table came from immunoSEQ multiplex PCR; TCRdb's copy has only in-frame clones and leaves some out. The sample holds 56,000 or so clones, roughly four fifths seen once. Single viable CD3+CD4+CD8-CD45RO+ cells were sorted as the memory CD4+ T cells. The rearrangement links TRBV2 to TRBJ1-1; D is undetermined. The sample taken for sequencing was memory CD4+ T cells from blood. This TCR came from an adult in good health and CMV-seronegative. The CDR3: CASTRLNSAGEAFF. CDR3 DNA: TGTGCCAGCACACGTCTCAACTCAGCTGGTGAAGCTTTCTTT.